This T cell receptor (beta chain) was sequenced during a study of blood T cell repertoires in COVID-19. Looking at the study overall: PBMCs, B-cell-depleted T cells, or T cells provided the cDNA or gDNA that made up the material.

This clone came up a few times. Losses at the gene ends were 0 bases for V and 3 bases for J; bases not matched to a gene: 8. The CDR3 spans 17 residues. The germline gives CDR1 SGDLS, CDR2 YYNGEE. Methods used by the authors: Cell counts per sample came from amplifying reference gene primers. The repertoire was sequenced with immunoSEQ multiplex PCR; TCRdb's copy has only in-frame clones and lacks some. The D gene and trimming were derived from the DNA, and the V and J assignments and clone size from that table. This repertoire shows 150,000 to 200,000 clones, more than 80% found once; its top ten account for roughly 10%.

The clonotype originates from a human donor in a cohort sampled during active COVID-19. Sequencing was carried out using peripheral blood. This chain uses TRBV9 with TRBJ2-3; the match to TRBD2 covers 9 bases. CDR3 loop: CASSVESAGGATDTQYF. The CDR3 DNA follows: TGTGCCAGCAGCGTAGAGTCGGCGGGAGGGGCTACAGATACGCAGTATTTT. Looking up the rest from reference TRBV9 and TRBJ2-3 gives the full variable domain: DSGVTQTPKHLITATGQRVTLRCSPRSGDLSVYWYQQSLDQGLQFLIQYYNGEERAKGNILERFSAQQFPDLHSELNLSSLELGDSALYFCASSVESAGGATDTQYFGPGTRLTVL.